Listed below are T cell receptor beta chains from one sample, sequenced in a study of T-cell reconstitution after alpha-beta-depleted transplantation in children. Each CDR3 protein gets one entry after TCRdb re-called the PCR reads with MiXCR. The sample gives fewer than 250,000 distinct CDR3 sequences, approximately 8.9% of which show up once; about 6.4% is in the top ten. The source material was PBMCs, mostly from graft donor cells, sampled 180 days after TCRalphabeta/CD19-depleted stem cell transplant. These TCRs come from a male patient between 5 and 17 years old who had a stem cell transplant for acute lymphoblastic leukemia, so the T cells may come from the graft donor. The CDR3 runs from the conserved cysteine through the conserved F or W. A D gene is named only where the DNA matches it firmly. Some rows have no size entry. The others give once, few or many, or a class for an expanded clone.

>many|TRBV12-3/TRBV12-4|NA|TRBJ2-7
CASSQGGEQYF
TGTGCCAGCAGTCAGGGTGGCGAGCAGTACTTC
>many|TRBV7-2|TRBD1|TRBJ1-1
CASKSSGTGGIGEAFF
TGTGCCAGCAAATCATCCGGGACAGGGGGTATCGGTGAAGCTTTCTTT
>many|TRBV6-5|NA|TRBJ2-2
CASSYFGPNTGELFF
NA
>many|TRBV10-3|NA|TRBJ1-1
CAIKGTLYGMNTEAFF
TGTGCCATCAAGGGGACCCTCTATGGCATGAACACTGAAGCTTTCTTT
>NA|TRBV20-1|NA|TRBJ2-1
CSARGRGAPNEQFF
TGCAGTGCTAGAGGGCGCGGGGCTCCGAACGAGCAGTTCTTC
>many|TRBV29-1|NA|TRBJ2-2
CSVGRTGELFF
TGCAGCGTTGGGCGGACCGGGGAGCTGTTTTTT
>many|TRBV7-2|TRBD2|TRBJ2-3
CASSFWTSPDTQYF
TGTGCCAGCAGCTTTTGGACTAGCCCAGATACGCAGTATTTT
>many|TRBV12-3/TRBV12-4|TRBD2|TRBJ2-3
CASSFRLAGDTSTDTQYF
TGTGCCAGCAGTTTCCGACTAGCGGGGGACACTAGCACAGATACGCAGTATTTT
>many|TRBV28|NA|TRBJ1-5
CASSLQGVSNQPQHF
TGTGCCAGCAGTTTACAGGGAGTGAGCAATCAGCCCCAGCATTTT
>many|TRBV14|TRBD1|TRBJ1-2
CASSLRTGGFNYGYTF
TGTGCCAGCAGCCTCAGGACAGGGGGCTTTAACTATGGCTACACCTTC
>many|TRBV10-3|TRBD1|TRBJ2-7
CAISEGQGARQYF
TGTGCCATCAGTGAGGGACAGGGGGCGAGGCAGTACTTC
>many|TRBV6-5|NA|TRBJ1-2
CASSYSGEGAYGYTF
TGTGCCAGCAGTTACTCCGGAGAAGGGGCTTATGGCTACACCTTC
>many|TRBV29-1|NA|TRBJ1-1
CSVAVRYTEAFF
TGCAGCGTGGCGGTACGGTACACTGAAGCTTTCTTT
>many|TRBV20-1|TRBD1|TRBJ2-7
CSALRPRQGSSYEQYF
TGCAGTGCCTTAAGACCCCGACAGGGAAGCTCGTACGAGCAGTACTTC
>many|TRBV9|NA|TRBJ2-5
CASSVEGYQETQYF
TGTGCCAGCAGCGTAGAAGGTTACCAAGAGACCCAGTACTTC
>many|TRBV2|TRBD1|TRBJ2-1
CASRATGQYNEQFF
TGTGCCAGCAGAGCTACGGGACAGTACAATGAGCAGTTCTTC
>many|TRBV11-2|NA|TRBJ2-3
CASSLGLISTDTQYF
TGTGCCAGCAGCCTAGGACTCATCAGCACAGATACGCAGTATTTT
>NA|TRBV6-1|NA|TRBJ2-1
CASRLGPTRNNEQFF
TGTGCCAGCAGACTTGGACCTACCCGTAACAATGAGCAGTTCTTC
>few|TRBV7-6|TRBD2|TRBJ2-7
CASSFALSGRFDEQYF
TGTGCCAGCAGCTTCGCCCTTAGCGGGAGGTTCGACGAGCAGTACTTC
>many|TRBV24-1|TRBD2|TRBJ2-1
CATSEGLAGVYNEQFF
TGTGCCACCAGTGAGGGACTAGCGGGGGTCTACAATGAGCAGTTCTTC
>many|TRBV29-1|NA|TRBJ1-1
CSVTNDRLNTEAFF
TGCAGCGTCACCAATGACAGACTGAACACTGAAGCTTTCTTT
>many|TRBV7-2|TRBD2|TRBJ2-5
CASSLTGGDQETQYF
TGTGCCAGCAGCTTAACGGGGGGGGATCAAGAGACCCAGTACTTC
>many|TRBV12-3/TRBV12-4|TRBD1|TRBJ1-5
CASRDRGDQPQHF
TGTGCCAGCAGGGACAGGGGGGACCAGCCCCAGCATTTT
>many|TRBV12-3/TRBV12-4|NA|TRBJ1-5
CASRSGDGNQPQHF
TGTGCCAGCAGATCAGGGGACGGCAATCAGCCCCAGCATTTT
>many|TRBV5-1|TRBD1|TRBJ2-7
CASRGDRWPAEQYF
TGCGCCAGCAGAGGGGACAGGTGGCCTGCCGAGCAGTACTTC
>many|TRBV29-1|TRBD1|TRBJ2-5
CSVGQVIQETQYF
TGCAGCGTGGGACAGGTTATACAAGAGACCCAGTACTTC
>NA|TRBV18|NA|TRBJ1-1
CASSPPAQASEAFF
TGTGCCAGCTCACCCCCGGCACAGGCTTCCGAAGCTTTCTTT
>many|TRBV3-1|NA|TRBJ1-2
CASSQTGNYGYTF
TGTGCCAGCAGCCAAACAGGAAACTATGGCTACACCTTC
>many|TRBV10-3|TRBD1|TRBJ2-7
CAISVGGQGTYEQYF
TGTGCCATCAGTGTGGGGGGACAGGGGACCTACGAGCAGTACTTC
>NA|TRBV12-3/TRBV12-4|TRBD1|TRBJ2-6
CASSYTPGQGAQGANVLTF
TGTGCCAGCAGTTATACTCCGGGACAGGGGGCGCAGGGGGCCAACGTCCTGACTTTC
>many|TRBV12-3/TRBV12-4|NA|TRBJ2-1
CASSLLVGSYNEQFF
TGTGCCAGCAGTTTATTGGTGGGATCCTACAATGAGCAGTTCTTC
>many|TRBV5-1|TRBD1|TRBJ2-1
CASSARDRVGEQFF
TGCGCCAGCAGCGCCCGGGACAGGGTTGGTGAGCAGTTCTTC
>many|TRBV7-9|NA|TRBJ1-3
CASSQHRQSSSGNTIYF
TGTGCCAGCAGCCAGCACAGACAGTCAAGCTCTGGAAACACCATATATTTT
>many|TRBV6-2/TRBV6-3|NA|TRBJ1-1
CASSYPTGRNTEAFF
TGTGCCAGCAGTTACCCGACGGGGAGAAACACTGAAGCTTTCTTT
>many|TRBV10-3|NA|TRBJ1-3
CAMAGARSGNTIYF
TGTGCCATGGCCGGGGCCCGCTCTGGAAACACCATATATTTT
>many|TRBV5-1|TRBD1|TRBJ1-2
CASSLAGQGSYGYTF
TGCGCCAGCAGCTTGGCGGGACAGGGTTCCTATGGCTACACCTTC
>many|TRBV4-2|NA|TRBJ2-5
CASSRTTREQQETQYF
TGTGCCAGCAGCCGAACCACCCGAGAGCAACAAGAGACCCAGTACTTC
>NA|TRBV12-3/TRBV12-4|NA|TRBJ1-1
CASSLVTGGPNTEAFF
TGTGCCAGCAGTTTGGTGACCGGGGGGCCAAACACTGAAGCTTTCTTT
>many|TRBV28|NA|TRBJ2-5
CASRRVGARSGETQYF
TGTGCCAGCAGGCGGGTAGGGGCGCGATCCGGTGAGACCCAGTACTTC
>many|TRBV29-1|TRBD1|TRBJ1-2
CSVEDRGYGYTF
TGCAGCGTTGAAGACAGGGGGTATGGCTACACCTTC
>many|TRBV25-1|TRBD2|TRBJ2-3
CASSEGRGGQYF
TGTGCCAGCAGTGAAGGGAGGGGCGGGCAGTATTTT
>few|TRBV6-5|NA|TRBJ1-4
CASSYSGLLDEKLFF
TGTGCCAGCAGTTACTCGGGGTTGTTGGACGAAAAACTGTTTTTT
>few|TRBV20-1|TRBD2|TRBJ2-3
CSARTSGRWGTADTQYF
TGCAGTGCGAGGACTAGCGGGAGATGGGGCACAGCAGATACGCAGTATTTT
>few|TRBV11-2|TRBD1|TRBJ2-5
CASSLFSLDRGRETQYF
TGTGCCAGCAGCTTGTTCAGCTTGGACAGGGGGCGAGAGACCCAGTACTTC
>many|TRBV7-2|NA|TRBJ1-2
CASSFEGSNYGYTF
TGTGCCAGCAGCTTTGAGGGGTCTAACTATGGCTACACCTTC
>many|TRBV7-9|TRBD2|TRBJ2-3
CASSFASGGKSTDTQYF
TGTGCCAGCAGCTTCGCTAGCGGGGGGAAAAGCACAGATACGCAGTATTTT
>many|TRBV25-1|NA|TRBJ1-2
CASSEGWKGSVNGYTF
TGTGCCAGCAGTGAAGGTTGGAAAGGGTCAGTAAATGGCTACACCTTC
>many|TRBV20-1|NA|TRBJ2-1
CSAHAGKLLEYNEQFF
TGCAGTGCTCATGCGGGAAAGCTACTGGAGTACAATGAGCAGTTCTTC
>many|TRBV7-9|TRBD2|TRBJ2-1
CASSLRLASNEQFF
TGTGCCAGCAGCTTAAGACTAGCGTCCAATGAGCAGTTCTTC
>many|TRBV20-1|NA|TRBJ1-6
CSARQGRFNSPLHF
TGCAGTGCTAGGCAGGGGAGGTTTAATTCACCCCTCCACTTT
>many|TRBV6-1|TRBD2|TRBJ2-3
CASTLSGNRADTQYF
TGTGCCAGCACCCTTAGCGGGAATCGGGCAGATACGCAGTATTTT
>many|TRBV11-2|NA|TRBJ2-5
CASSLTTASETQYF
TGTGCCAGCAGCTTAACGACAGCTTCAGAGACCCAGTACTTC
>many|TRBV4-1|NA|TRBJ2-7
CASSPGTASSYEQYF
TGCGCCAGCAGCCCCGGGACGGCCAGCTCCTACGAGCAGTACTTC
>many|TRBV10-3|NA|TRBJ1-1
CAISDRNTEAFF
TGTGCCATCAGTGACCGGAACACTGAAGCTTTCTTT